A selection of T cell receptor beta chains follows, all from one sample in a study of shared clonotypes between healthy human individuals. Method: immunoSEQ multiplex PCR; TCRdb's copy keeps in-frame clones and lacks some. Found here are 2,500,000 or so clones, 92% of them singletons; the top ten hold approximately 0.39%. The sequencing input was naive CD4+ T cells from PBMCs. The receptors derive from a man younger than 30 in good health. Some clones in this sample may be carry-over from other donors' samples. The CDR3 runs from the conserved cysteine through the conserved F or W.

J: TRBJ1-3; V: TRBV6-1; CDR3: CASREGGTGAFIYSGNTIYF
J: TRBJ2-1; V: TRBV5-1; CDR3: CASSYGHYNEEQFF
J: TRBJ2-1; V: TRBV5-1; CDR3: CASSLVGSNEQFF
J: TRBJ2-7; V: TRBV7-8; CDR3: CASSLVGKVSYEQYF
J: TRBJ2-3; V: TRBV7-3; CDR3: CASSVGTSGFVRADTQYF
J: TRBJ2-7; V: TRBV30; CDR3: CAWSVNTYEQYF
J: TRBJ2-3; V: TRBV7-3; CDR3: CASSGRAFTDTQYF
J: TRBJ2-2; V: TRBV27; CDR3: CASSLLRGLAFVTGELFF
J: TRBJ2-7; V: TRBV7-9; CDR3: CASSSTTNGVHYEQYF
J: TRBJ2-2; V: TRBV7-2; CDR3: CASSFNTGELFF
J: TRBJ1-1; V: TRBV28; CDR3: CASRRQGRGTEAFF
J: TRBJ2-7; V: TRBV19; CDR3: CASSLASGRAYEQYF
J: TRBJ2-5; V: TRBV7-6; CDR3: CASSLGGATQETQYF
J: TRBJ2-7; V: TRBV27; CDR3: CASSLSRLGGGYEQYF
J: TRBJ1-5; V: TRBV7-8; CDR3: CASSLALSRYSNQPQHF
J: TRBJ1-1; V: TRBV27; CDR3: CASSFGGGPEAFF
J: TRBJ1-3; V: TRBV28; CDR3: CASSRQGSGNTIYF
J: TRBJ1-2; V: TRBV28; CDR3: CASSPDPGGLANYGYTF
J: TRBJ2-3; V: TRBV4-2; CDR3: CASSQVPGLDISRTDTQYF